Following are 7 T cell receptor beta chains from one sample sequenced in a study of graft-versus-host responses after intestinal transplantation. TCRdb keeps only in-frame clones here, not all; method: immunoSEQ multiplex PCR. Among 70,000 or so clones listed, around 82% were seen once. Their recognized antigens are unknown. The source material was unstimulated CD4+ T cells sorted from spleen or lymph node cells, sampled before transplant. These receptor sequences come from a human donor who was the organ donor for an intestinal transplant.

There are a few counts of this clone. This chain uses TRBV2 with TRBJ2-5, with a tentative D call TRBD2 (5 bases). V was cut by 8 bases and J by 2 bases, with 15 bases left in between. This CDR3 has 14 amino acids. From germline, CDR1 is SNHLY and CDR2 FYNNEI. Here the CDR3 reads CASEIGDIQETQYF. The DNA of the CDR3 is TGTGCCAGCGAAATCGGGGATATTCAAGAGACCCAGTACTTC. Full variable domain (remainder filled in from reference TRBV2 and TRBJ2-5): EPEVTQTPSHQVTQMGQEVILRCVPISNHLYFYWYRQILGQKVEFLVSFYNNEISEKSEIFDDQFSVERPDGSNFTLKIRSTKLEDSAMYFCASEIGDIQETQYFGPGTRLLVL.

This rearrangement joins TRBV28 to TRBJ1-5; no clear D. Germline V gene sequence: CDR1 MDHEN, CDR2 SYDVKM. There are 15 residues in the CDR3. With 4 bases removed from V and 0 bases from J, the gap between germline ends came to 10 bases. The CDR3 here is CASSSPVFSNQPQHF. The CDR3 bases are TGTGCCAGCAGTTCCCCGGTATTTAGCAATCAGCCCCAGCATTTT.

Written as DNA, the CDR3 is TGTGCCACCAGCAGAGATTTGCAGGGTGGGAATGAGCAGTTCTTC. This encodes CATSRDLQGGNEQFF. The chain links TRBV15 to TRBJ2-1; the D gene is possibly TRBD1 (5 bases). V dropped 0 bases and J dropped 7 bases, with 13 bases sitting between them. Per the germline V gene, CDR1 is LNHNV and CDR2 is YYDKDF (reference sequence). The length of the CDR3 is 15 residues.

The V and J genes are TRBV7-9 and TRBJ2-3; TRBD2 aligns across 10 bases. Germline CDR1 SEHNR, CDR2 FQNEAQ (reference sequence). The CDR3 loop spans 15 amino acids. Trimming removed 5 bases from V and 5 bases from J; junction bases left unmatched: 7. In DNA form, the CDR3 reads TGTGCCAGCAGCAAAAGCGGGGGGGCTAAAGATACGCAGTATTTT. This gives the protein CASSKSGGAKDTQYF.

The CDR3 protein is CASSLINGYTF. The CDR3 DNA follows: TGTGCCAGCAGCTTAATTAATGGCTACACCTTC. The J gene is TRBJ1-2, the V gene TRBV5-4; no definite D call. The germline V and J ends were trimmed by 2 bases and 6 bases, with 5 bases remaining between them. Per the germline V gene, CDR1 is SGHNT and CDR2 is YYREEE (reference sequence). This CDR3 has 11 residues.

The CDR3 protein is CASSPGTENSPLHF. In DNA form, the CDR3 reads TGTGCCAGCAGCCCAGGGACAGAAAATTCACCCCTCCACTTT. J is TRBJ1-6 and V is TRBV9, with 7 bases matching TRBD1. V lost 4 bases, J lost 7 bases, and 5 bases stayed unmatched. This CDR3 region has 14 residues. In germline, CDR1 is SGDLS, CDR2 YYNGEE.

The chain employs TRBV7-3 and TRBJ2-3; TRBD2 matches 8 bases. The CDR3 is made up of 14 amino acids. J lost 2 bases, V lost 5 bases, and 3 bases had no gene match. Germline lookup yields CDR1 SGHTA and CDR2 FQGTGA. CDR3 nucleotides: TGTGCCAGCAGCCTCGGGGGGGTCACAGATACGCAGTATTTT. Translated: CASSLGGVTDTQYF.